This TCR beta chain came from a study of T-cell memory formation after mild COVID-19. Study observations and caveats: A second wave of clones peaked on day 37, and their SARS-CoV-2 specificity went unconfirmed. Of the contracting clones, CD4+ ones lay mainly in CM and EM, and CD8+ ones in EMRA.

A word on this clonotype: Its antigen remains unidentified.

The TCR alpha and TCR beta cDNA libraries, bearing sample barcodes and UMIs, were generated by 5'RACE using constant-segment primers. One entry per CDR3 protein, called by TCRdb with MiXCR from the 5' RACE reads. The sample lists roughly 320,000 distinct CDR3 sequences, 28% seen once, with about 14% in the top ten. V was trimmed by 1 base and J by 2 bases, leaving 12 bases between them. CDR3 size: 14 residues. The germline V gene has CDR1 DFQATT and CDR2 SNEGSKA (reference sequence). V and J are TRBV20-1 and TRBJ2-7; maybe TRBD2 (6 bases). Specimen: PBMCs or a T cell subset sorted from them (not recorded which). The origin of this receptor is an adult woman who had mild COVID-19 (a few samples of this study predate the infection). Cell type and time point are not known. The CDR3 sequence: CSARVASATYEQYF. The CDR3 bases are TGCAGTGCTAGAGTAGCTAGCGCAACCTACGAGCAGTACTTC.